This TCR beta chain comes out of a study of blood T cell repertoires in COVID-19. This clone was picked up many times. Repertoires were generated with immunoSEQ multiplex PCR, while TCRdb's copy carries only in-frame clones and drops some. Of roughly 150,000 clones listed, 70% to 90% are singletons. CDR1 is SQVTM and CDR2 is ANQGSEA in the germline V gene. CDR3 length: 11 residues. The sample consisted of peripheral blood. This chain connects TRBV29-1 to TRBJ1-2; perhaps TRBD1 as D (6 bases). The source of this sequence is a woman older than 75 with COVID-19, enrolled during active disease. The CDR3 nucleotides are TGCACCTCTGGGGGGGCGGATGGCTACACCTTC. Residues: CTSGGADGYTF.